The 10 T cell receptor beta chains presented below share a single source sample, sequenced in a study of cytomegalovirus exposure and HLA in healthy donors. PCR primers comprised 60 Vbeta and 13 Jbeta primers. The method was immunoSEQ multiplex PCR; TCRdb's version includes in-frame clones alone and lacks a portion of them. The table lists around 120,000 clones, roughly 78% of them singletons. Sequences were obtained from PBMCs. The receptor set was obtained from a man in his thirties or forties in good health and CMV-seronegative.

This rearrangement joins TRBV6-1 to TRBJ2-3, with a tentative D call TRBD2 (6 bases). The CDR3 covers 14 residues. Germline-derived CDR1 and CDR2 are MNHNS and SASEGT. Trimming took off 4 bases at V and 1 base at J, with 9 bases between the two ends. CDR3 sequence (DNA): TGTGCCAGCAGTGTCTCTAGCGGCACAGATACGCAGTATTTT. Translation: CASSVSSGTDTQYF.

The rearrangement joins TRBV19 to TRBJ2-7, with 8 bases fitting TRBD2. Trimming removed 5 bases from V and 0 bases from J; junction bases left unmatched: 6. Per the germline V gene, CDR1 is LNHDA and CDR2 is SQIVND (reference sequence). CDR3 length equals 15 residues. This chain's CDR3 is CASSLAGGSSYEQYF. The CDR3 DNA sequence: TGTGCCAGTAGTTTGGCGGGAGGTAGCTCCTACGAGCAGTACTTC.

The V and J genes are TRBV11-3 and TRBJ1-2, with 7 nucleotides matching TRBD1. Germline V gives CDR1 SGHNT, CDR2 YENEEA. The CDR3 extends over 14 amino acids. Trimming took 1 base from V and 7 from J; bases not matched to a gene: 6. The CDR3 spells CASSLVTGTIGYTF. The CDR3 DNA reads as TGTGCCAGCAGCTTAGTGACAGGGACGATTGGCTACACCTTC.

This clone is a singleton in its sample. The chain employs TRBV6-6 and TRBJ2-1; 8 bases fit TRBD1. The CDR3 length is 15 residues. V was pared by 7 bases and J by 7 bases, with 12 bases of the junction left unmatched. CDR1 MNHNY and CDR2 SVGAGI come from the germline V gene (reference sequence). Here the CDR3 reads CASTALDRGSNEQFF. Written as DNA, the CDR3 is TGTGCCAGCACCGCACTAGACAGGGGCAGTAATGAGCAGTTCTTC.

The V and J genes are TRBV7-2 and TRBJ2-1; D uncertain. V lost 4 bases, J lost 10 bases, and 11 bases lay in between. This CDR3 contains 12 residues. Germline loops: CDR1 SGHTA, CDR2 FQGNSA. CDR3 sequence: CASSSPPGEQFF. The CDR3 bases are TGTGCCAGCAGCTCCCCGCCTGGCGAGCAGTTCTTC.

The J gene is TRBJ2-1, the V gene TRBV6-5; D is ambiguous. The CDR3 contains 13 residues. Trimming took 0 bases from V and 8 from J, leaving 8 bases between them. Germline CDR1 is MNHEY and CDR2 is SVGAGI. Written as DNA, the CDR3 is TGTGCCAGCAGTTACTCCCCGTATCATGAGCAGTTCTTC. This gives the protein CASSYSPYHEQFF.

This chain uses TRBV2 with TRBJ2-1; weak D call: TRBD2 (6 bases). Trimming pared 4 bases from V and 7 bases from J, leaving 8 bases between. Germline V gives CDR1 SNHLY, CDR2 FYNNEI. This CDR3 contains 12 residues. DNA for the CDR3: TGTGCCAGCAGTGCAGGGAGGAATGAGCAGTTCTTC. Its protein product is CASSAGRNEQFF.

CDR3 sequence: CASSTGTGRGNTEAFF. In nucleotides, the CDR3 is TGTGCCAGTAGTACGGGCACAGGTAGGGGGAACACTGAAGCTTTCTTT. The chain couples TRBV19 to TRBJ1-1, with a possible D match to TRBD1 (5 bases). The germline CDR1 and CDR2 sequences are LNHDA and SQIVND (reference sequence). V lost 4 bases to trimming and J lost 1 base, with 16 bases between them. The CDR3 contains 16 residues.

The chain links TRBV30 to TRBJ1-1; weak D call: TRBD1 (6 bases). V was cut by 4 bases and J by 0 bases, with 12 bases left in between. The germline gives CDR1 GTSNPN, CDR2 SVGIG (reference sequence). The length of the CDR3 is 14 residues. CDR3 in DNA: TGTGCCTGGATTACGACAGGACTGAACACTGAAGCTTTCTTT. Its translation: CAWITTGLNTEAFF.

The rearrangement joins TRBV30 to TRBJ1-4; D is ambiguous. Germline V gene lookup returns CDR1 GTSNPN and CDR2 SVGIG (reference sequence). The length of the CDR3 is 14 residues. The V and J ends lost 8 bases and 2 bases respectively, with 15 bases between them. For the CDR3, the DNA is TGTGCCGCTAGATCGGGTGGGACTAATGAAAAACTGTTTTTT. Translating it yields CAARSGGTNEKLFF.